There are a few counts of the clone carrying this T cell receptor (beta chain). Its antigen is unknown. The data were taken from a study of T cells in Graves' hyperthyroidism and ophthalmopathy. Whole-study context: Peripheral blood samples were taken at initial diagnosis, prior to any treatment. Broader study findings: Blood samples included most of the expanded thyroid clonotypes exceeding 0.001.

Germline V gene sequence: CDR1 KGHDR, CDR2 SFDVKD. This CDR3 region has 15 residues. The junction had 6 bases not matched to a gene; V was cut back by 4 bases and J by 5 bases. The TCR beta CDR3 regions underwent amplification using RNA transcripts as the source. The TCR CDR3 was amplified in a first-round RT-PCR using the HTBI primer set. TCRdb re-called the multiplex PCR reads through MiXCR, storing one row per CDR3 protein. The profile shows about 480,000 distinct CDR3 sequences, under 15% of them singletons. Subjects aged 18 to 65 presented with newly diagnosed hyperthyroidism of less than 2 months' duration. The authors obtained PBMCs from more than 9.5 ml of fresh peripheral blood.

This chain uses TRBV24-1 with TRBJ2-5; TRBD2 matches 10 bases. Sequencing was performed on blood. The source is a woman under 30 with Graves' hyperthyroidism. For the CDR3, the DNA is TGTGCCACCAGTGAGAATAGCGGGGGGTCGGAGACCCAGTACTTC. Translation: CATSENSGGSETQYF.